The rows below give T cell receptor beta chains drawn from one sample of a study of Graves' ophthalmopathy and Graves' hyperthyroidism. From the multiplex PCR reads, TCRdb called clonotypes with MiXCR, one entry per CDR3 protein. This sample has about 740,000 distinct CDR3 sequences, with roughly 40% found just once. The source material was peripheral blood. These receptors originate from an adult man with Graves' ophthalmopathy. CDR3s include the opening cysteine and the closing phenylalanine or tryptophan. The order of the fields is CDR3 protein, CDR3 DNA, J gene, D gene, V gene, clone size. A D gene is named only where the DNA matches it firmly. Expanded clones get a size class; other rows say once, few or many, or leave the size out.

CDR3: CSVEGGSGRANTIYF; DNA: TGCAGCGTTGAGGGCGGTAGCGGGAGGGCGAACACCATATATTTT; J: TRBJ1-3; D: -; V: TRBV29-1; size: -
CDR3: CASSQGQGGEQYF; DNA: TGTGCCAGCAGCCAAGGACAGGGAGGCGAGCAGTACTTC; J: TRBJ2-7; D: TRBD1; V: TRBV7-9; size: few
CDR3: CASSPTGEGYTF; DNA: TGCGCCAGCAGTCCTACAGGGGAGGGCTACACCTTC; J: TRBJ1-2; D: TRBD1; V: TRBV10-2; size: many
CDR3: CSARYRVDQPQHF; DNA: TGCAGTGCTAGATACAGGGTAGATCAGCCCCAGCATTTT; J: TRBJ1-5; D: -; V: TRBV20-1; size: -
CDR3: CASSSGTHTEETQYF; DNA: TGTGCCAGCAGCTCCGGGACCCACACTGAAGAGACCCAGTACTTC; J: TRBJ2-5; D: -; V: TRBV7-3; size: -
CDR3: CASTRLPGETQYF; DNA: TGTGCCAGCACTAGACTACCGGGAGAGACCCAGTACTTC; J: TRBJ2-5; D: -; V: TRBV2; size: -
CDR3: CASSDGTVTDTQYF; DNA: TGTGCCAGCAGCGACGGGACAGTTACCGATACGCAGTATTTT; J: TRBJ2-3; D: TRBD1; V: TRBV9; size: -
CDR3: CASSVGTSHDQETQYF; DNA: TGTGCCAGCAGCGTCGGGACTAGCCACGACCAAGAGACCCAGTACTTC; J: TRBJ2-5; D: TRBD2; V: TRBV11-2; size: -
CDR3: CASSSVIGGEQYF; DNA: TGTGCCAGCTCATCGGTTATTGGGGGCGAGCAGTACTTC; J: TRBJ2-7; D: -; V: TRBV2; size: -
CDR3: CATHRGDSPLHF; DNA: TGTGCCACGCACAGGGGGGATTCACCCCTCCACTTT; J: TRBJ1-6; D: TRBD1; V: TRBV6-1; size: few
CDR3: CASSGNAYSNQPQHF; DNA: TGTGCCAGCAGTGGGAACGCGTATAGCAATCAGCCCCAGCATTTT; J: TRBJ1-5; D: -; V: TRBV6-1; size: -
CDR3: CASSYSSVLEQYF; DNA: TGTGCCAGCAGTTACTCGTCGGTATTGGAGCAGTACTTC; J: TRBJ2-7; D: -; V: TRBV6-6; size: few
CDR3: CSVRYLTVVNTEAFF; DNA: TGCAGCGTTCGTTACCTGACAGTGGTGAACACTGAAGCTTTCTTT; J: TRBJ1-1; D: -; V: TRBV29-1; size: many
CDR3: CASSLPSQPQYF; DNA: TGTGCCAGCAGCTTACCAAGTCAGCCCCAGTACTTC; J: TRBJ2-5; D: -; V: TRBV7-2; size: -
CDR3: CASSETTGEKLFF; DNA: TGTGCCAGCAGCGAGACGACAGGGGAAAAACTGTTTTTT; J: TRBJ1-4; D: TRBD1; V: TRBV12-3/TRBV12-4; size: many
CDR3: CASSELGFGAPLHF; DNA: TGTGCCAGCAGTGAACTGGGGTTTGGGGCACCCCTCCACTTT; J: TRBJ1-6; D: -; V: TRBV2; size: many
CDR3: CAAGGESQETQYF; DNA: TGTGCCGCAGGGGGTGAAAGCCAAGAGACCCAGTACTTC; J: TRBJ2-5; D: TRBD1; V: TRBV2; size: -
CDR3: CASRYGGLAPGELFF; DNA: TGTGCCAGCAGGTACGGGGGACTAGCCCCCGGGGAGCTGTTTTTT; J: TRBJ2-2; D: TRBD2; V: TRBV7-2; size: few
CDR3: CSVVNAGVREIEQYF; DNA: TGCAGCGTTGTGAACGCGGGAGTGCGGGAGATCGAGCAGTACTTC; J: TRBJ2-7; D: TRBD2; V: TRBV29-1; size: -
CDR3: CASSSTGTQVTHEQYF; DNA: TGTGCCAGCAGTTCCACCGGGACACAAGTCACCCACGAGCAGTACTTC; J: TRBJ2-7; D: -; V: TRBV25-1; size: -